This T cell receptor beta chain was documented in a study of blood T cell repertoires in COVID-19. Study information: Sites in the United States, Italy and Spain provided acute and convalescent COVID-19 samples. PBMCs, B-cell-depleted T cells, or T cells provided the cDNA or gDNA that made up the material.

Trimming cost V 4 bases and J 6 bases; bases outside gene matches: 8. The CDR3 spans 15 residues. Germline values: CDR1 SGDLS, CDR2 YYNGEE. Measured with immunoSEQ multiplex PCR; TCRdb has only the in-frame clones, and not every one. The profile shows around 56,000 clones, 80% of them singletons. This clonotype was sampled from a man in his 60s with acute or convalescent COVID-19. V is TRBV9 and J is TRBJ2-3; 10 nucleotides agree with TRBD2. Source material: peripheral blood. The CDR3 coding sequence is TGTGCCAGCAGCCCTACTAGCGGGGTCGGGGATACGCAGTATTTT. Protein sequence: CASSPTSGVGDTQYF.